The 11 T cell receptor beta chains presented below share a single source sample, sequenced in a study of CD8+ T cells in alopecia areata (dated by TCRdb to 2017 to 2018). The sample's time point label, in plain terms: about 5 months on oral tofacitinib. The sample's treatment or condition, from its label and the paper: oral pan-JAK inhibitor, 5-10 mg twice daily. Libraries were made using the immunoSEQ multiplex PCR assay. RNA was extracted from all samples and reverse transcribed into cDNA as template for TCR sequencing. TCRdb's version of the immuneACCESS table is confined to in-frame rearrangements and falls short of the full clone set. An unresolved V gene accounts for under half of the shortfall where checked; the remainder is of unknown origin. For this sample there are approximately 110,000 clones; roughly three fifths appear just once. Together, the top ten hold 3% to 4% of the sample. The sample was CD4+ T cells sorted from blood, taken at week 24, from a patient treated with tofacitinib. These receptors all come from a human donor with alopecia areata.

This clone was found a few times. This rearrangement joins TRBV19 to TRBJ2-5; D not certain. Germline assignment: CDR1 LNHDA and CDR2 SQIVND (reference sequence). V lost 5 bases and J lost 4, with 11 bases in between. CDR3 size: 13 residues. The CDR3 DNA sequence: TGTGCCAGTAGTTTCGGTCTCGGAGAGACCCAGTACTTC. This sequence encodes CASSFGLGETQYF.

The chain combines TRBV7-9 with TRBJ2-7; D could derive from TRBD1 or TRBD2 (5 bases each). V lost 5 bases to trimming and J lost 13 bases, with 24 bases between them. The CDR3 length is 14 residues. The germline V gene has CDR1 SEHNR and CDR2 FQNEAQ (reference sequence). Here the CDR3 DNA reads TGTGCCAGCAGCCCAACCGGGACCTCCGATCTCCCTTACTTC. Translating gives CASSPTGTSDLPYF.

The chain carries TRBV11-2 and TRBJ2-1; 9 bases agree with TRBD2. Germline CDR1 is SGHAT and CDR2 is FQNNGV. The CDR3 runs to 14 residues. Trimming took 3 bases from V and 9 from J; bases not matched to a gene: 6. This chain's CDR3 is CASSFGTSKVEQFF. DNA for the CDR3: TGTGCCAGCAGCTTTGGGACTAGCAAGGTTGAGCAGTTCTTC.

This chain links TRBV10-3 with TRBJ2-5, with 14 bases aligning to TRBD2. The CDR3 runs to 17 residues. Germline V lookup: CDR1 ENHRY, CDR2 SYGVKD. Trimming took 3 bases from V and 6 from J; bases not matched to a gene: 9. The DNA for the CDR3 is TGTGCCATCAGTGACACGACTAGCGGGGGGGCTGTGAAGACCCAGTACTTC. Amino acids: CAISDTTSGGAVKTQYF.

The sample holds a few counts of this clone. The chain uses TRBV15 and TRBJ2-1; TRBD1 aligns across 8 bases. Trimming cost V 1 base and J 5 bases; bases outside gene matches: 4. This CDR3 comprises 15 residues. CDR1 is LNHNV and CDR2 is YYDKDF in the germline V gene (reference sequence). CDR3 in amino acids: CATSRAGQAHNEQFF. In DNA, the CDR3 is TGTGCCACCAGCAGAGCGGGACAGGCCCACAATGAGCAGTTCTTC.

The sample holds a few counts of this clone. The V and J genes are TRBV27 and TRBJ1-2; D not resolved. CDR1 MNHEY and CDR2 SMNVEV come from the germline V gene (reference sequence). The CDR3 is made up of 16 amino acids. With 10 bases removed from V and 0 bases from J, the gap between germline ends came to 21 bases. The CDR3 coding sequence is TGTGCCACCGATGTTGGAACTTTAGAAGCTAACTATGGCTACACCTTC. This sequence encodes CATDVGTLEANYGYTF.

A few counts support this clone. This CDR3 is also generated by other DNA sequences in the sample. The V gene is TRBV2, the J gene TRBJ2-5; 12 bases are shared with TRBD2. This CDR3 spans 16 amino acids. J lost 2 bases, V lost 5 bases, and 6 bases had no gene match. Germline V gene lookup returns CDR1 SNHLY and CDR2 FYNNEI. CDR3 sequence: CASSSPSGGAQETQYF. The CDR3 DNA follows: TGTGCCAGCAGTTCTCCTAGCGGGGGGGCACAAGAGACCCAGTACTTC.

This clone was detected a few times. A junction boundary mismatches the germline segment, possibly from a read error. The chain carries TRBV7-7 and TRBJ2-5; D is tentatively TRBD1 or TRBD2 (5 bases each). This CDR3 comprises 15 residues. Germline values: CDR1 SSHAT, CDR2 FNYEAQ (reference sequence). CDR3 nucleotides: TGTGCTAGCAGCCCATTCCAAGAGGGGTTAGAGACCCAGTACTTC. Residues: CASSPFQEGLETQYF.

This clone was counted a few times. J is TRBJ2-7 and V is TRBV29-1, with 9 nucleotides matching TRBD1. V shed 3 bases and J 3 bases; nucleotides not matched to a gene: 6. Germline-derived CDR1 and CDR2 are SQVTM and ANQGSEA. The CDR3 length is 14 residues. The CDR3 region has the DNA TGCAGCGTTGATTCGGACAGGGGAAACTACGAGCAGTACTTC. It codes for CSVDSDRGNYEQYF.

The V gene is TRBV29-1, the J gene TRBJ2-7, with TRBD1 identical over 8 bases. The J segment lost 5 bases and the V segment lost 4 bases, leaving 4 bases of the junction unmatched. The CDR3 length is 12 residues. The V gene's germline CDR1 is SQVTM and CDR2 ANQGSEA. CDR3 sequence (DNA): TGCAGCGTTGCCAGGGGGCCGGACGAGCAGTACTTC. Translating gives CSVARGPDEQYF.

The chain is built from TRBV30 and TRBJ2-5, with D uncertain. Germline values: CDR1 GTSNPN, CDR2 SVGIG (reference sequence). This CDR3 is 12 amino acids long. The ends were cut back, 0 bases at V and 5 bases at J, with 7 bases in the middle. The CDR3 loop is CAWSVIGETQYF. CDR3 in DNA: TGTGCCTGGAGTGTAATCGGGGAGACCCAGTACTTC.